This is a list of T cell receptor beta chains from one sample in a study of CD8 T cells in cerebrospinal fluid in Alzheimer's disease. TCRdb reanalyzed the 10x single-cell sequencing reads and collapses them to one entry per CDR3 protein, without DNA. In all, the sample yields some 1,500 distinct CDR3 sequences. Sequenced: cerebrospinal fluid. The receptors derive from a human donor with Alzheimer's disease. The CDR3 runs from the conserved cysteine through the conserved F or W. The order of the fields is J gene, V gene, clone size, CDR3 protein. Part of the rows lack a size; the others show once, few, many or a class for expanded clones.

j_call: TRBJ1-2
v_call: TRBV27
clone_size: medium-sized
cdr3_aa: CASRPGTGARGYTF

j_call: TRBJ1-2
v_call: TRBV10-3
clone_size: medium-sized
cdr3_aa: CAISAEIIYGYTF

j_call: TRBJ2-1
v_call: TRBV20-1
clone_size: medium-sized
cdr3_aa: CSASSTSGRAFGQFF

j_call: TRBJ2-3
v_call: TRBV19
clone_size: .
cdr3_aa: CASSFQGSTDTQYF

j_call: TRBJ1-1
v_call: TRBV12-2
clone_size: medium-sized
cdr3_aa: CASRLAAVLNTEAFF

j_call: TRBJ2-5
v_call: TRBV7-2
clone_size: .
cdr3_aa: CASSLVKAETQYF

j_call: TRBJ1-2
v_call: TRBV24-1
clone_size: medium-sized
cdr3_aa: CATSSRGGGDYGYTF

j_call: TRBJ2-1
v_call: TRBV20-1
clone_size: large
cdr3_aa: CSAHRGKSSYNEQFF

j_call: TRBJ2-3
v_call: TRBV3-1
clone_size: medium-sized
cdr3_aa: CASSQDWRGTQYF

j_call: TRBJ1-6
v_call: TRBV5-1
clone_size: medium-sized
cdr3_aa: CASSFDRGRVSPLHF

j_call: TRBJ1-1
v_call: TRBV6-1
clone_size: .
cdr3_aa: CASSQDEDGAFF

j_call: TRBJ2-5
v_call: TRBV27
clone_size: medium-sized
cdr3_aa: CASSMGRGETQYF

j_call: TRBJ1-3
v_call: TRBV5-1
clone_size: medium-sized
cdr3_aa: CASSLGTGENTIYF

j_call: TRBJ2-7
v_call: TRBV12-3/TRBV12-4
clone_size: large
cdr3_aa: CASSGLAGVGEQYF

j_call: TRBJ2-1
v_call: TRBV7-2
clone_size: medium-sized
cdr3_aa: CASSLESQYNEQFF

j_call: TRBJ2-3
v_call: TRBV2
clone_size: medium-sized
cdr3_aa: CASKARVADTQYF

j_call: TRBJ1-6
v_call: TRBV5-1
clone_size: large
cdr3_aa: CASSLQGERSPLHF

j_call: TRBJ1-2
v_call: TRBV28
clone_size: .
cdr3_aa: CASSLLGGLGYGYTF

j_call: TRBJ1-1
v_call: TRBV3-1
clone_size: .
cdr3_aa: CASRGDRANTEAFF

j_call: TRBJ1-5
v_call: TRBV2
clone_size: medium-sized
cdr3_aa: CASSGGQGYQPQHF

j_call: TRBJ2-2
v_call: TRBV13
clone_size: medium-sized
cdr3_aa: CASSSRGTGELFF

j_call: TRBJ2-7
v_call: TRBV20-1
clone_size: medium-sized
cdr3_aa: CSARTTGVGASYEQYF

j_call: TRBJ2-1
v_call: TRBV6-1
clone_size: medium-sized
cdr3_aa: CASRATAGLAGGLEQFF

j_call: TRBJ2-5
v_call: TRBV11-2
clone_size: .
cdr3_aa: CASSLGGPVGQYF

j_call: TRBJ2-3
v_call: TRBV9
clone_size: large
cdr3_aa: CASSVAAGGFNTDTQYF

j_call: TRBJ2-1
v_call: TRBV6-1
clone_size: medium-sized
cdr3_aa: CASSELRTSGRANEQFF

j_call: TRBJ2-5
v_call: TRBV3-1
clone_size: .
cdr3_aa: CASSPSMRGGETQYF

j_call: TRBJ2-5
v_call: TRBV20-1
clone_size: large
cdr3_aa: CSARRGAGETQYF

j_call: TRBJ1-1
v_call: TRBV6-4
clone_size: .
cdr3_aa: CASSPSQGNTEAFF

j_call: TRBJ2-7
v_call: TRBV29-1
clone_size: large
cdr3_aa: CSVEESETLEQYF

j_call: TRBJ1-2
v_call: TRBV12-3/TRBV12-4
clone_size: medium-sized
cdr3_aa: CASSLAGAGGRYGYTF

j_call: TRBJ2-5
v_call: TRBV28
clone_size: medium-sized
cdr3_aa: CASSLLFSQETQYF

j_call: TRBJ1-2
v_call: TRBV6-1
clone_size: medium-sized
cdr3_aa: CASSEQSTGYYGYTF

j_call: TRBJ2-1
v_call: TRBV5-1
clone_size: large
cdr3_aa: CASSLGGNEQFF

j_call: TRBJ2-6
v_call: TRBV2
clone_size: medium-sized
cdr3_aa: CASSDARTGKSSGANVLTF

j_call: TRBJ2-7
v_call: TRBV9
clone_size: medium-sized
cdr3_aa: CASSVGSGGYEQYF